The rows below give T cell receptor beta chains drawn from one sample of a study of T cell repertoires in cytomegalovirus infection. For these receptors, no antigen is known. TCRdb fed the reads into MiXCR, producing one record per CDR3 protein. The data contain about 83,000 distinct CDR3 sequences, 40% to 50% of them singletons. The source material was CD8+ T cells from cultured PBMCs, sampled from culture after CMV antigen stimulation. These receptors were collected from a human donor in good health (CMV status not recorded). Some clones in this sample may be carry-over from other donors' samples. The conserved cysteine and the conserved F or W are not part of the CDR3 here. The order of the fields is CDR3 length, V gene, J gene, CDR3 protein.

length: 13
V: TRBV7-9
J: TRBJ2-7
CDR3: ASSSTGGSSYEQY

length: 12
V: TRBV9
J: TRBJ2-2
CDR3: ASSHSKERGGLF

length: 12
V: TRBV12-3/TRBV12-4
J: TRBJ2-1
CDR3: ASSPPGPFNEQF

length: 10
V: TRBV5-3
J: TRBJ1-1
CDR3: ASSPTTGEAF

length: 14
V: TRBV9
J: TRBJ2-2
CDR3: ASSSQSGGASGELF

length: 10
V: TRBV28
J: TRBJ2-1
CDR3: ASSSLGNEQF

length: 10
V: TRBV30
J: TRBJ2-1
CDR3: AWSVVLGEQF

length: 9
V: TRBV6-6
J: TRBJ2-5
CDR3: ASREQETQY

length: 10
V: TRBV2
J: TRBJ2-1
CDR3: ASRKGGNEQF

length: 13
V: TRBV7-2
J: TRBJ2-7
CDR3: ASSLALSGAYEQY

length: 11
V: TRBV6-8
J: TRBJ2-3
CDR3: ASSGRGGYTQY

length: 12
V: TRBV7-8
J: TRBJ2-7
CDR3: ASSRLTPGPVQY

length: 14
V: TRBV5-1
J: TRBJ2-3
CDR3: ASSASRTGITDTQY

length: 9
V: TRBV9
J: TRBJ2-2
CDR3: ASKRAGELF

length: 11
V: TRBV28
J: TRBJ2-3
CDR3: ASSRGNTDTQY

length: 15
V: TRBV7-6
J: TRBJ2-3
CDR3: ASSLGGKRGGPDTQY

length: 13
V: TRBV6-1
J: TRBJ2-2
CDR3: ASSEALGATGELF

length: 12
V: TRBV6-6
J: TRBJ1-2
CDR3: ASSLGGINYGYT

length: 13
V: TRBV6-2/TRBV6-3
J: TRBJ1-5
CDR3: ASSFYQGAAQPQH

length: 11
V: TRBV28
J: TRBJ2-3
CDR3: ASRLQGSDTQY

length: 12
V: TRBV12-3/TRBV12-4
J: TRBJ2-3
CDR3: ASRAGVEADTQY

length: 13
V: TRBV7-3
J: TRBJ2-1
CDR3: ASSDRIGGADEQF

length: 12
V: TRBV6-1
J: TRBJ1-4
CDR3: ASSEDGGDRELF

length: 14
V: TRBV19
J: TRBJ1-4
CDR3: ASSMKRVRFYEKLF

length: 11
V: TRBV4-1
J: TRBJ1-5
CDR3: ASSQDPVRPQH

length: 11
V: TRBV7-2
J: TRBJ2-7
CDR3: ASSRNPTYEQY

length: 12
V: TRBV7-9
J: TRBJ2-3
CDR3: ASSYTKPTDTQY

length: 14
V: TRBV20-1
J: TRBJ2-7
CDR3: SAREASLGTPYEQY

length: 13
V: TRBV4-1
J: TRBJ1-6
CDR3: ASSQEEHDNSPLH

length: 15
V: TRBV7-2
J: TRBJ2-3
CDR3: ASSLGLAGGFTDTQY

length: 12
V: TRBV12-3/TRBV12-4
J: TRBJ1-5
CDR3: ASKTGMSNQPQH

length: 13
V: TRBV5-5
J: TRBJ1-5
CDR3: ASSPMRGNNQPQH

length: 13
V: TRBV25-1
J: TRBJ2-3
CDR3: ASSGLGQGTDTQY

length: 14
V: TRBV27
J: TRBJ2-7
CDR3: ASSYSSGQDTYEQY

length: 14
V: TRBV11-2
J: TRBJ2-3
CDR3: ASSVAVGGRTDTQY

length: 14
V: TRBV20-1
J: TRBJ1-6
CDR3: SAREAGSSYNSPLH

length: 11
V: TRBV7-2
J: TRBJ2-7
CDR3: ASSYTSDYEQY

length: 14
V: TRBV7-2
J: TRBJ1-3
CDR3: ASSGERRSFGNTIY

length: 13
V: TRBV7-4
J: TRBJ1-1
CDR3: ASSPVTGRNTEAF

length: 13
V: TRBV5-4
J: TRBJ2-1
CDR3: ASSLDGPSYNEQF

length: 12
V: TRBV11-2
J: TRBJ1-2
CDR3: ASSPASGGGGYT

length: 12
V: TRBV28
J: TRBJ2-3
CDR3: ASSPSGFTDTQY

length: 12
V: TRBV11-2
J: TRBJ2-5
CDR3: ASSPQGYQETQY

length: 14
V: TRBV7-8
J: TRBJ1-1
CDR3: ASRPPSGGAVTEAF

length: 12
V: TRBV7-9
J: TRBJ1-2
CDR3: ASRGQGRLGGYT